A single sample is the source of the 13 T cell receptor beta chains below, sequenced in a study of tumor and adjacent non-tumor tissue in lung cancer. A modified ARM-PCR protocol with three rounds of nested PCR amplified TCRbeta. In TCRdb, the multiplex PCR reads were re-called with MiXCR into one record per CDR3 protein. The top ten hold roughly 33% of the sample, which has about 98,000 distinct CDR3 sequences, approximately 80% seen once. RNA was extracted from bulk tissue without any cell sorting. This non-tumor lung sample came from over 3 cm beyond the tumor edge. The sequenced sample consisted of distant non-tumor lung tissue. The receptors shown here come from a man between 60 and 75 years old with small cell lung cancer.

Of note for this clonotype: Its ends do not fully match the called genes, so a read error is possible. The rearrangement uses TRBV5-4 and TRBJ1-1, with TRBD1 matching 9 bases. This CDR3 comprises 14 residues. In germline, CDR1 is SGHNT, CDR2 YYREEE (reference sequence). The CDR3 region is CPSSHGQGTAEAFF. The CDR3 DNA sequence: TGTCCCAGCAGCCATGGACAGGGGACTGCTGAAGCTTTCTTT.

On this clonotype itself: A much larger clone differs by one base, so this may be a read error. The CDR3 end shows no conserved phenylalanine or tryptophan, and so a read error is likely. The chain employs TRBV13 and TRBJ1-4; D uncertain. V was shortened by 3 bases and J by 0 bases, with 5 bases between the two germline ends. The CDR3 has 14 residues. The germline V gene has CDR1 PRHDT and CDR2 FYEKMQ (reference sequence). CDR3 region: CASSFRTTNEKLFY. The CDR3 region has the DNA TGTGCCAGCAGCTTCAGGACAACTAATGAAAAACTGTTTTAT.

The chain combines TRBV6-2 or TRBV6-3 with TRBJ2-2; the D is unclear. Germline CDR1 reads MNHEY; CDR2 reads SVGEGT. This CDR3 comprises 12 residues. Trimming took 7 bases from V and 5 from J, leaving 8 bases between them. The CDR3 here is CASISTTGELFF. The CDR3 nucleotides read TGTGCCAGCATAAGCACAACCGGGGAGCTGTTTTTT.

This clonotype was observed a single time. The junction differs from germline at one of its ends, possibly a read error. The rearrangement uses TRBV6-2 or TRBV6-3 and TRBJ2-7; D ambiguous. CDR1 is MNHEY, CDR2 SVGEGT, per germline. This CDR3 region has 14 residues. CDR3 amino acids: CASSYAPEYNEQYF. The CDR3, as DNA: TGTGCCAGCAGTTACGCCCCCGAGTACAACGAGCAGTATTTC.

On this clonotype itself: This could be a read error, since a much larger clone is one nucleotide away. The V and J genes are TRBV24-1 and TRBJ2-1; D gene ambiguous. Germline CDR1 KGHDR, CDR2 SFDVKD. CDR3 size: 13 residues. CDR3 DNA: TGTGCCTCCAGCCACGGACCAGGCGGTGAGCAGTTCTTC. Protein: CASSHGPGGEQFF.

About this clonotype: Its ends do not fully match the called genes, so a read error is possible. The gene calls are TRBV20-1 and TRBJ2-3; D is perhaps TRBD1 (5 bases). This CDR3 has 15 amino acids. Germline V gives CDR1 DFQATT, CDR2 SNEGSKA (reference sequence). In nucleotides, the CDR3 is TGCAGTGCTACCCAGAATAGGGGCATCACAGATAAGCAGTGTTTT. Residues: CSATQNRGITDKQCF.

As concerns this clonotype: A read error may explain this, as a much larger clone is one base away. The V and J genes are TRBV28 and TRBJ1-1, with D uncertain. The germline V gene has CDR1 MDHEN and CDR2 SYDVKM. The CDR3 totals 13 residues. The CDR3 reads CVSSSTDSLEAFF. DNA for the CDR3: TGTGTCAGCAGTTCCACGGACTCACTGGAAGCTTTCTTT.

CDR3 protein: CSVANEFNEQFF. CDR3 DNA sequence: TGCAGCGTGGCAAACGAGTTCAATGAGCAGTTCTTC. The V and J genes are TRBV29-1 and TRBJ2-1; D gene unclear. The CDR3 extends over 12 amino acids. Trimming pared 6 bases from V and 6 bases from J, leaving 12 bases between. From germline, CDR1 is SQVTM and CDR2 ANQGSEA.

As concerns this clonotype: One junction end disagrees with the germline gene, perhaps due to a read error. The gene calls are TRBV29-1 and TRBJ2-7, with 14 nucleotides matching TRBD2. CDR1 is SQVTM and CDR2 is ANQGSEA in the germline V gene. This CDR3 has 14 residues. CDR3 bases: TGTAGCGTTGGAGGGACTAGCGGGAGCTACGAGCAGCACTTC. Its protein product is CSVGGTSGSYEQHF.

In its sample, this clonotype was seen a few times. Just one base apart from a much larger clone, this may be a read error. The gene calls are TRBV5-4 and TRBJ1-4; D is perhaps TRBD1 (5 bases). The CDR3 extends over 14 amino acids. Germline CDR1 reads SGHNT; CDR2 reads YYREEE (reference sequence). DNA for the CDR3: TGTGCCGGCAGCTTGGGGGCAACTAATGAAAAACTGTTTTTT. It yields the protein CAGSLGATNEKLFF.

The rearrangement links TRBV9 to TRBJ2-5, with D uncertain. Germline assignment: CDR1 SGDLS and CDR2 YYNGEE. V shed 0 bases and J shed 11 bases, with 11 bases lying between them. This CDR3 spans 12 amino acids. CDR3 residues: CASSVGGPLQYF. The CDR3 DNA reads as TGTGCCAGCAGCGTAGGGGGTCCGTTGCAGTACTTC.

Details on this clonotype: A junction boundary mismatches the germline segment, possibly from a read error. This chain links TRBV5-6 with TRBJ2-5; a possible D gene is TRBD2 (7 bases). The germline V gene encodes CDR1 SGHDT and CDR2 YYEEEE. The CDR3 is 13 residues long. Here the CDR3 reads CASSLGGLEAQYF. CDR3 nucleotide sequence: TGTGCTAGCAGCTTGGGGGGGCTGGAGGCCCAGTACTTC.

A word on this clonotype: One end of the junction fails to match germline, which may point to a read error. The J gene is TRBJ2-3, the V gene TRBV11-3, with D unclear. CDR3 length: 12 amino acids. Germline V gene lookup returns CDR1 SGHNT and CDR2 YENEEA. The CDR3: CASSPPTDTQFF. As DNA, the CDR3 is TGTGCCAGCAGCCCACCAACAGATACGCAGTTTTTC.